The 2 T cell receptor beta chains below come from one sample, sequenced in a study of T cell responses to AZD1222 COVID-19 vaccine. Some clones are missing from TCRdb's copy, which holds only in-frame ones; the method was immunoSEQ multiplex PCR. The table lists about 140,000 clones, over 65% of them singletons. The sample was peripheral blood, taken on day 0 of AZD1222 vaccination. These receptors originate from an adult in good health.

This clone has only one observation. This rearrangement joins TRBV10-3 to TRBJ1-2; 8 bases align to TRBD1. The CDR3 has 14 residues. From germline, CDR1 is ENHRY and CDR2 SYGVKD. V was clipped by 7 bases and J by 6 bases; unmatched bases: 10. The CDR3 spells CAINPQGALDGYTF. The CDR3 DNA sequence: TGTGCCATCAATCCCCAGGGGGCATTGGATGGCTACACCTTC.

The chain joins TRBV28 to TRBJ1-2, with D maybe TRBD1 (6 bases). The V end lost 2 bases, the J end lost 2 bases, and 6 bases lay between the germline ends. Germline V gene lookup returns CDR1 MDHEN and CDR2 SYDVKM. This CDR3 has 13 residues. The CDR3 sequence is CASSLQGNYGYTF. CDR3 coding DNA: TGTGCCAGCAGTTTACAGGGGAACTATGGCTACACCTTC.